The rows below give T cell receptor beta chains drawn from one sample of a study of T cell responses to AZD1222 COVID-19 vaccine. Method: immunoSEQ multiplex PCR; TCRdb's copy keeps in-frame clones and lacks some. The sample records 140,000 to 150,000 clones, about nine tenths being singletons. Here the sequenced sample was peripheral blood, taken 28 days after the second AZD1222 dose. Receptors originate from an adult who received the AZD1222 COVID-19 vaccine. CDR3s include the opening cysteine and the closing phenylalanine or tryptophan. D genes are given only for firm matches. Some rows mark clone size as missing; the rest say once, few, many or name a class of expanded clone.

>.|TRBV5-1|.
CASSAGGDTEAFF
>TRBD1|TRBV29-1|.
CSVVISGGYAETQYF
>TRBD1|TRBV4-2|.
CASSQPGQGAQPQHF
>.|TRBV5-4|.
CASSSGGDRLNTGELFF
>TRBD2|TRBV9|.
CASSAAGARSGGPKDTQYF
>.|TRBV3-1/TRBV3-2|.
CASSQVRGAADTQYF
>TRBD1|TRBV2|.
CASSENRQGVSGYTF
>.|TRBV5-1|.
CASSLEGKNSPLHF
>TRBD1|TRBV6-1|.
CASSEDRGNYGYTF
>.|TRBV20-1|.
CSAGVTQYF
>.|TRBV11-1|.
CASSPRQAQNNEQFF
>TRBD1|TRBV3-1/TRBV3-2|once
CASSPSYRGAFEKLFF
>.|TRBV14|.
CASSFGTGSPLHF
>.|TRBV3-1/TRBV3-2|.
CASSSPRARGWEKLFF
>.|TRBV18|.
CASSPPPGTGITYEQYF
>.|TRBV27|.
CASSLYGGGTEAFF
>.|TRBV3-1/TRBV3-2|once
CASSHPKERVYGYTF
>TRBD1|TRBV4-1|.
CASSQEETGGRPSLF
>.|TRBV19|.
CASSIGAGNTIYF
>TRBD1|TRBV18|.
CASSTGALEAFF
>.|TRBV11-2|.
CASSLSGSGASPTGELFF
>TRBD1|TRBV18|few
CASSPDRGLAGELFF
>.|TRBV5-1|.
CASSPGRGGSYEQYF
>.|TRBV6-5|.
CASSYSRRAPHYGYTF
>.|TRBV6-5|few
CASRGLISGNTIYF
>TRBD1|TRBV6-5|.
CASSPPTGRNSPLHF
>.|TRBV27|.
CASSLYRGNTIYF
>.|TRBV11-2|.
CASSLARGRPLNTEAFF
>TRBD1|TRBV6-5|.
CASSRQGFNSPLHF
>.|TRBV4-1|once
CASSQEWGQPQHF
>.|TRBV6-4|.
CASRRLQGRAQPQHF
>.|TRBV10-2|.
CASNLGGTQYF
>.|TRBV20-1|.
CSANSGNTIYF
>.|TRBV29-1|.
CSVPGPTITDTQYF
>.|TRBV9|.
CASSPRGDYEQYF
>TRBD1|TRBV18|.
CASSPLGGKNTEAFF
>TRBD1|TRBV5-1|.
CASSPMEQGTGNTIYF
>TRBD2|TRBV5-4|.
CASSPGLAGGPTQYF
>.|TRBV28|.
CASSRTGTSTDTQYF
>.|TRBV5-1|.
CASSLEAGNSNQPQHF
>TRBD2|TRBV5-1|.
CASSLTSGGANTGELFF
>.|TRBV27|.
CASSRLGSEAFF
>.|TRBV4-1|.
CASTPRGVGAEAFF
>.|TRBV18|.
CASSPPTETQYF
>TRBD2|TRBV5-4|.
CASSSLGGGARETQYF